This entry describes one T cell receptor beta chain. The antigen is undetermined. The method was immunoSEQ multiplex PCR; TCRdb's version includes in-frame clones alone and lacks a portion of them. The sample has about 2,500 clones, roughly 79% seen once. This entry comes from a study of regulatory and conventional T cells in RAG deficiency. Genomic DNA came from blood conventional CD4+ T cells gated CD25-low CD127-high. General observations from the study: Omenn CD25-high CD127-low cells may be activated cells, not true Tregs. Control T-cell subsets had markedly higher Shannon entropy and lower Simpson indices than RAG-deficient patients. In Omenn syndrome, Treg and Tconv repertoires overlapped >90%. Omenn syndrome and CID/AS patients had roughly 92-fold fewer unique Treg TCR beta sequences, versus about 10-fold elsewhere.

Sequences were obtained from CD4+ effector T cells sorted from blood. The receptor was isolated from a human donor with RAG deficiency presenting as severe combined immunodeficiency.

The CDR3 coding sequence is TGTGCCAGCAGCTTAGCCCCCTACGAGCAGTACTTC. It translates to CASSLAPYEQYF. This rearrangement joins TRBV11-2 to TRBJ2-7; unclear D gene. Trimming took 1 base from V and 2 from J, leaving 3 bases between them. The length of the CDR3 is 12 residues. The germline gives CDR1 SGHAT, CDR2 FQNNGV.